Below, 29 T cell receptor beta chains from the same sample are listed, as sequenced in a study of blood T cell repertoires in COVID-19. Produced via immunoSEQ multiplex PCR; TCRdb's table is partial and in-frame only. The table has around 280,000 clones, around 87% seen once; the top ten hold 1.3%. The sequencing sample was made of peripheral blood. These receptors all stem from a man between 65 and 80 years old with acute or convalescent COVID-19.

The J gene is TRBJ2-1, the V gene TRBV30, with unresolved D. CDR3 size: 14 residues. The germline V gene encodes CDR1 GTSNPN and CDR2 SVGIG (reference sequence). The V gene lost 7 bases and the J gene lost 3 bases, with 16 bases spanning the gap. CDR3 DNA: TGTGCCTCCAGTCGGCAGGCTGGCTACAATGAGCAGTTCTTC. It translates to CASSRQAGYNEQFF.

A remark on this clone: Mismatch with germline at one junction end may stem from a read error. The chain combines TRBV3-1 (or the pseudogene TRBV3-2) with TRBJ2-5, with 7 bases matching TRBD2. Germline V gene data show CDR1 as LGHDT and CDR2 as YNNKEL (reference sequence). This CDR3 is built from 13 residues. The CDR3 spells CASSLSGVGSSDF. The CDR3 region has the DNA TGTGCCAGCAGCCTCAGCGGGGTTGGGTCATCGGACTTC.

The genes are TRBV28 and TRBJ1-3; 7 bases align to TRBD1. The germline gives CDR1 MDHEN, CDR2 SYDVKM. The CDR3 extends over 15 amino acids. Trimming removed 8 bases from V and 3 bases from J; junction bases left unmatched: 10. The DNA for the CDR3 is TGTGCCAGCTCACCGGTACAGGGGAATGGAAACACCATATATTTT. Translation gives CASSPVQGNGNTIYF.

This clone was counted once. CDR3 protein: CAWSPGQGVPNYGYTF. The DNA of the CDR3 is TGTGCCTGGAGTCCGGGACAGGGGGTTCCCAACTATGGCTACACCTTC. The chain links TRBV30 to TRBJ1-2; TRBD1 matches at 11 bases. The CDR3 has 16 residues. CDR1 and CDR2 from the germline V gene are GTSNPN and SVGIG (reference sequence). V shed 2 bases, J shed 2 bases, and the junction held 7 bases outside the gene matches.

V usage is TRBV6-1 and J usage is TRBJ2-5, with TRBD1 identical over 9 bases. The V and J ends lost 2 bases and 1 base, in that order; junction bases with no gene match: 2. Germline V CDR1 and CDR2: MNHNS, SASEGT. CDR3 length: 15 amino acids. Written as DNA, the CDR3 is TGTGCCAGCAGTGAACAGGACAGGGGCCAAGAGACCCAGTACTTC. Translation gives CASSEQDRGQETQYF.

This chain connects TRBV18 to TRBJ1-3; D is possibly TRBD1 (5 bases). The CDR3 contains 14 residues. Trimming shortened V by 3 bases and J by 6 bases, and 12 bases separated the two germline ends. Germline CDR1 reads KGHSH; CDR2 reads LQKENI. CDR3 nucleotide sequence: TGTGCCAGCTCACCCCGGGGGGATGAAAACACCATATATTTT. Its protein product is CASSPRGDENTIYF.

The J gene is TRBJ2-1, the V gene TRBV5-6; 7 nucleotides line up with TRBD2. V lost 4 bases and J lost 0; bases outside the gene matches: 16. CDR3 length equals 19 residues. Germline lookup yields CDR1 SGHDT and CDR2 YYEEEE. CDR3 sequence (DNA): TGTGCCAGCAGCCCATTAGGGTTGCTAGCGGATCACTCCTACAATGAGCAGTTCTTC. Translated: CASSPLGLLADHSYNEQFF. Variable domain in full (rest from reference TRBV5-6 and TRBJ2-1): DAGVTQSPTHLIKTRGQQVTLRCSPKSGHDTVSWYQQALGQGPQFIFQYYEEEERQRGNFPDRFSGHQFPNYSSELNVNALLLGDSALYLCASSPLGLLADHSYNEQFFGPGTRLTVL.

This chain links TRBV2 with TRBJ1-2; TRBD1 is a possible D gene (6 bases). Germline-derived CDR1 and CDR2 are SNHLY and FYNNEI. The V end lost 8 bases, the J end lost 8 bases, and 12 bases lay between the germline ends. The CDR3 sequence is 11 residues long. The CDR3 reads CASQGHLGYTF. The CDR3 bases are TGTGCCAGCCAGGGGCATCTGGGCTACACCTTC.

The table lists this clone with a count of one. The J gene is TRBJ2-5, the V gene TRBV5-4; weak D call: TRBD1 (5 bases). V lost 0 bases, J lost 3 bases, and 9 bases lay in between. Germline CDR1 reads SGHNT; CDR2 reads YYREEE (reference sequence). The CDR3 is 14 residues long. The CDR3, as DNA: TGTGCCAGCAGCTTGGGGGGCGGAAAAGAGACCCAGTACTTC. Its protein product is CASSLGGGKETQYF.

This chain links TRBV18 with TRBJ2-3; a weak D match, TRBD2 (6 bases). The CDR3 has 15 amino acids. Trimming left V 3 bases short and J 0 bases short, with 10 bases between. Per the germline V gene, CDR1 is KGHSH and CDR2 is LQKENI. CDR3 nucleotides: TGTGCCAGCTCACCTATCGGGGGAAGCACAGATACGCAGTATTTT. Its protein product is CASSPIGGSTDTQYF.

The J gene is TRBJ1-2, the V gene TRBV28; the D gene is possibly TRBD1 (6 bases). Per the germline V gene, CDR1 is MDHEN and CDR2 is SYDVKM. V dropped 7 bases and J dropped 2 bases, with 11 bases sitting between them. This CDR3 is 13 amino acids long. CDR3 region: CASNIDRNYGYTF. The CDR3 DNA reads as TGTGCCAGCAATATTGACAGGAACTATGGCTACACCTTC.

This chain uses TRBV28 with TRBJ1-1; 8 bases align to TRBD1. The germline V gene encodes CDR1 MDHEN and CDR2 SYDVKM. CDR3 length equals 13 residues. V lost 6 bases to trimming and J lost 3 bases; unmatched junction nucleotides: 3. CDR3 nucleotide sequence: TGTGCCAGCAGACAACAGGGGGACACTGAAGCTTTCTTT. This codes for CASRQQGDTEAFF. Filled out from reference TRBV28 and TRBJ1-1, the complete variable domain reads DVKVTQSSRYLVKRTGEKVFLECVQDMDHENMFWYRQDPGLGLRLIYFSYDVKMKEKGDIPEGYSVSREKKERFSLILESASTNQTSMYLCASRQQGDTEAFFGQGTRLTVV.

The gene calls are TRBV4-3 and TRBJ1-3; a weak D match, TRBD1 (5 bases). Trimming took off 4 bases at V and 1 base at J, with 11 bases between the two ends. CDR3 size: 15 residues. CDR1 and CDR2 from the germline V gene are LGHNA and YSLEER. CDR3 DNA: TGCGCCAGCAGCCCCTGGGGGGTATCTGGAAACACCATATATTTT. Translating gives CASSPWGVSGNTIYF.

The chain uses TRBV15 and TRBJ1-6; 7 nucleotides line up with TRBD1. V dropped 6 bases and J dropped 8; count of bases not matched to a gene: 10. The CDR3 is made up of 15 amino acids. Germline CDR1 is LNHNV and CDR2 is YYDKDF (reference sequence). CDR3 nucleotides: TGTGCCACCAGGGAAAGACAGGGCGGGGATTCACCCCTCCACTTT. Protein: CATRERQGGDSPLHF.

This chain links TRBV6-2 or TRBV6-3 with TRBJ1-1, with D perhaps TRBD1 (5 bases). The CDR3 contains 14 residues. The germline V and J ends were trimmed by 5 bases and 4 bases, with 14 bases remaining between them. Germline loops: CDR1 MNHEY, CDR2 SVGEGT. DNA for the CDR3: TGTGCCAGCAGTGGGGCGGGGATAGGCACTGAAGCTTTCTTT. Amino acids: CASSGAGIGTEAFF.

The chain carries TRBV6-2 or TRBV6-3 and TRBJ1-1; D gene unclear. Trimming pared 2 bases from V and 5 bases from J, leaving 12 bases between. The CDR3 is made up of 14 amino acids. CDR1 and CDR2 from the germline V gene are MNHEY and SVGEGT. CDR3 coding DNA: TGTGCCAGCAGTTACGTGGTGATCCGGACTGAAGCTTTCTTT. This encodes CASSYVVIRTEAFF.

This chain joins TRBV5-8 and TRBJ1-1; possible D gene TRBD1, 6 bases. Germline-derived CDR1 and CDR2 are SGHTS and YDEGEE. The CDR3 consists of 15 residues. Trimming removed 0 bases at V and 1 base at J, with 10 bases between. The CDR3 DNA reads TGTGCCAGCAGCTTGGGGTTAGGGGGGAACACTGAAGCTTTCTTT. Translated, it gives CASSLGLGGNTEAFF.

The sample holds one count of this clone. Here the CDR3 reads CASSLVDGGASAYEQYF. The CDR3 nucleotides are TGTGCCAGCAGCTTAGTCGACGGGGGGGCTTCGGCCTACGAGCAGTACTTC. This sequence joins TRBV7-2 and TRBJ2-7; the match to TRBD2 covers 8 bases. Germline V gene lookup returns CDR1 SGHTA and CDR2 FQGNSA. CDR3 size: 17 residues. Germline trimming cut 1 base from V and 2 bases from J; bases unmatched to any gene: 10.

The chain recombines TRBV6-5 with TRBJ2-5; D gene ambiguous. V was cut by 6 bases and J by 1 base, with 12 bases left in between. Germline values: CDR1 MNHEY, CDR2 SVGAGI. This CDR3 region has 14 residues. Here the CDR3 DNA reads TGTGCCAGCAGCTGGAATGGAGTCCAAGAGACCCAGTACTTC. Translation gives CASSWNGVQETQYF.

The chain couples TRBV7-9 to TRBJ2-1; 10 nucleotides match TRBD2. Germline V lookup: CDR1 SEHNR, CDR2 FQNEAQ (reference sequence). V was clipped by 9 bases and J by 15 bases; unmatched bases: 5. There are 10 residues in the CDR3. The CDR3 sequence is CARSGGDLFF. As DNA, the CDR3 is TGTGCCAGGAGCGGGGGGGATCTGTTCTTC. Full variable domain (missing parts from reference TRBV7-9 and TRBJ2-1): DTGVSQNPRHKITKRGQNVTFRCDPISEHNRLYWYRQTLGQGPEFLTYFQNEAQLEKSRLLSDRFSAERPKGSFSTLEIQRTEQGDSAMYLCARSGGDLFFGPGTRLTVL.

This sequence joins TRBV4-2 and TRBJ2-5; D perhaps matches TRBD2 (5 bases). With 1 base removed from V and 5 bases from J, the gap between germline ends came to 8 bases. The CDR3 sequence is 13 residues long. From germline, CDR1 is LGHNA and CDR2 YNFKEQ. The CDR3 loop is CASSQGTGETQYF. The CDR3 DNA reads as TGTGCCAGCAGCCAAGGGACGGGGGAGACCCAGTACTTC.

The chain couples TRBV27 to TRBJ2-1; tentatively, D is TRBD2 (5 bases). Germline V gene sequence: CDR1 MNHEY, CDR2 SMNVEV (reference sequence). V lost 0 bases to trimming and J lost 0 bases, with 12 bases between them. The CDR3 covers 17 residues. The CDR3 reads CASSLSRVGSSYNEQFF. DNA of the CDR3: TGTGCCAGCAGTTTATCGAGAGTAGGGAGCTCCTACAATGAGCAGTTCTTC.

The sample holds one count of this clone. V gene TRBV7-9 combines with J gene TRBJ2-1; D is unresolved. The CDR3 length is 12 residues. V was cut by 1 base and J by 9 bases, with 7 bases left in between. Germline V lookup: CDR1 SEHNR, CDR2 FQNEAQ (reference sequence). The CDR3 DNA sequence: TGTGCCAGCAGCTTAGACATATCTGAGCAGTTCTTC. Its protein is CASSLDISEQFF.

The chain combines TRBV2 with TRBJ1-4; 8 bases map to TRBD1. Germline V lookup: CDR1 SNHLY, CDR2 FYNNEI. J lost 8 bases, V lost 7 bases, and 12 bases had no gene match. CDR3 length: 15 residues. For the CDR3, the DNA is TGTGCCAGCACTAATGCGGCAGGGGGCAGGGAAAAACTGTTTTTT. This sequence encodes CASTNAAGGREKLFF.

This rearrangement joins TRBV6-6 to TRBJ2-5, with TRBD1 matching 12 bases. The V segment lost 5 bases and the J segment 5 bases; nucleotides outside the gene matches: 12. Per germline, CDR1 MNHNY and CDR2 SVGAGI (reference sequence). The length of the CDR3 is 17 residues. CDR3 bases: TGTGCCAGCAGTCCAGAGGGGACAGGGGGCGTGGGGGAGACCCAGTACTTC. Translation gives CASSPEGTGGVGETQYF.

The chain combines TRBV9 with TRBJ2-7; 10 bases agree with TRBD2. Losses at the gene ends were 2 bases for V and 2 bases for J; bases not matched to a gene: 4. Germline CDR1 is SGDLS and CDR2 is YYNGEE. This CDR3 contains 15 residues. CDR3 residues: CASSVVAGGTYEQYF. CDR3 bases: TGTGCCAGCAGCGTGGTAGCGGGGGGAACCTACGAGCAGTACTTC.

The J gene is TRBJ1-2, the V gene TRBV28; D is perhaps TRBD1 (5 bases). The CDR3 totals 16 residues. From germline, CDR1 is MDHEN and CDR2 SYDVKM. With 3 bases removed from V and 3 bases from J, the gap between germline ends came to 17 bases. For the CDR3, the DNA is TGTGCCAGCAGTTTCCCTCGGGGGGTCGATGACTATGGCTACACCTTC. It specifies CASSFPRGVDDYGYTF.

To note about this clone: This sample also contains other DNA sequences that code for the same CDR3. The CDR3 protein is CAWSTGTSNQPQHF. The CDR3 nucleotides are TGTGCCTGGAGTACCGGGACAAGCAATCAGCCCCAGCATTTT. This chain links TRBV30 with TRBJ1-5, with D possibly matching TRBD1 (6 bases). V was shortened by 2 bases and J by 1 base, with 9 bases between the two germline ends. The length of the CDR3 is 14 residues. Germline V CDR1 and CDR2: GTSNPN, SVGIG (reference sequence).

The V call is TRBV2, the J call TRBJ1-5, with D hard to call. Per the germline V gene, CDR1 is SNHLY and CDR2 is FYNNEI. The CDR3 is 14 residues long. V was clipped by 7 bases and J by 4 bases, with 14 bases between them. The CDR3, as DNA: TGTGCCAGCACAGGCCGGGGTCCGAATCAGCCCCAGCATTTT. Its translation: CASTGRGPNQPQHF.